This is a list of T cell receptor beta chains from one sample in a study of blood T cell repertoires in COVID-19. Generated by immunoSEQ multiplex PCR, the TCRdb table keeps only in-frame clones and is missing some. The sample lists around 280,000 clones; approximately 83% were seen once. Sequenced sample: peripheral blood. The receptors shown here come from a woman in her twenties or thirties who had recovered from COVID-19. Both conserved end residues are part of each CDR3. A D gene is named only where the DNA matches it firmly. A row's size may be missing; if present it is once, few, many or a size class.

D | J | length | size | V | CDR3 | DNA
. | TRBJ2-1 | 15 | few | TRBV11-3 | CASSLGRGLYNEQFF | TGTGCCAGCAGCTTGGGGCGGGGGCTCTACAATGAGCAGTTCTTC
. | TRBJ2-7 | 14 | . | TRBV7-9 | CASSHGASSYEQYF | TGTGCCAGCAGCCATGGGGCCAGCTCCTACGAGCAGTACTTC
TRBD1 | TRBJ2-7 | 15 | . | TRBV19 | CASSIGQGLTYEQYF | TGTGCCAGTAGTATTGGACAGGGGCTTACCTACGAGCAGTACTTC
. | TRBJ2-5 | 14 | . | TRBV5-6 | CASTPGVGVRAQYF | TGTGCCAGCACCCCTGGGGTGGGAGTTAGGGCCCAGTACTTC
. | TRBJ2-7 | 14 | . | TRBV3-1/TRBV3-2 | CASSQRDRAYEQYF | TGTGCCAGCAGCCAACGAGACAGAGCCTACGAGCAGTACTTC
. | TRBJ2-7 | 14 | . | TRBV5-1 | CASSGGQGLGEQYF | TGCGCCAGCAGCGGGGGTCAGGGGCTGGGAGAGCAGTACTTC
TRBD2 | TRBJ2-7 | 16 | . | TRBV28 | CASSSSGAALPYEQYF | TGTGCCAGCAGTTCTAGCGGGGCCGCCTTACCCTACGAGCAGTACTTC
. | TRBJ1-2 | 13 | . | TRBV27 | CASSGLGLYGYTF | TGTGCCAGCAGCGGCCTGGGCCTCTATGGCTACACCTTC
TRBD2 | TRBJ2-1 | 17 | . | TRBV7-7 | CASSLGLREGPYNEQFF | TGTGCTAGCAGCTTAGGTCTTCGGGAGGGCCCCTACAATGAGCAGTTCTTC
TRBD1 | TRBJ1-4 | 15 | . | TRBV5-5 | CASSVTGAGNEKLFF | TGTGCCAGCAGCGTCACAGGGGCGGGTAATGAAAAACTGTTTTTT
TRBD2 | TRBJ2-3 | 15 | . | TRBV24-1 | CATSELAGAGDTQYF | TGTGCCACCAGTGAACTAGCGGGAGCGGGCGATACGCAGTATTTT
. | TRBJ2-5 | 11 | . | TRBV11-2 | CASLGGETQYF | TGTGCCAGTCTGGGAGGAGAGACCCAGTACTTC
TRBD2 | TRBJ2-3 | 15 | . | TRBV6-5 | CASSRLAGVADTQYF | TGTGCCAGCAGCCGACTAGCGGGGGTCGCAGATACGCAGTATTTT
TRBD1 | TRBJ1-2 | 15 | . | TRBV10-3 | CAISGGQGAMGGYTF | TGTGCCATCAGTGGAGGACAGGGGGCCATGGGAGGCTACACCTTC
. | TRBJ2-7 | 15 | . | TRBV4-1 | CASSQDSEQPYEQYF | TGCGCCAGCAGCCAAGATTCTGAACAGCCCTACGAGCAGTACTTC
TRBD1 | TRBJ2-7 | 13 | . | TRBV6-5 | CASSYGTVYEQYF | TGTGCCAGCAGTTACGGGACAGTCTACGAGCAGTACTTC
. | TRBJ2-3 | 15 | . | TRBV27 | CASLKGGGSTDTQYF | TGTGCCAGCTTAAAAGGGGGGGGGAGCACAGATACGCAGTATTTT
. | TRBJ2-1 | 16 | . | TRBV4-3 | CASSQDFSSSYNEQFF | TGCGCCAGCAGCCAAGATTTCAGTTCCTCCTACAATGAGCAGTTCTTC
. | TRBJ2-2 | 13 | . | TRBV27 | CASSLFLSGELFF | TGTGCCAGCAGTTTATTCCTGTCCGGGGAGCTGTTTTTT
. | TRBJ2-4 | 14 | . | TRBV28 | CASSSRAGVNIQYF | TGTGCCAGCAGTTCGCGGGCAGGGGTGAACATTCAGTACTTC
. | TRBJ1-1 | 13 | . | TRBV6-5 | CASSNPGNTEAFF | TGTGCCAGCAGCAATCCAGGGAACACTGAAGCTTTCTTT
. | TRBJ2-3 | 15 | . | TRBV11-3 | CASSFDGTATDTQYF | TGTGCCAGCAGCTTTGATGGGACTGCCACAGATACGCAGTATTTT
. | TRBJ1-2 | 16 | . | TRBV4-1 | CASSPGGGGSYYGYTF | TGCGCCAGCAGCCCAGGCGGGGGAGGTTCTTACTATGGCTACACCTTC
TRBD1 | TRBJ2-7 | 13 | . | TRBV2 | CASSWDSSYEQYF | TGTGCCAGCAGCTGGGACAGCTCCTACGAGCAGTACTTC
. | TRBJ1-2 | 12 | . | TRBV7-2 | CASSDRLYGYTF | TGTGCCAGCAGCGACAGGTTATATGGCTACACCTTC
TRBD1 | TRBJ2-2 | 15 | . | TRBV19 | CASSRGTGDPGELFF | TGTGCCAGTAGCCGGGGGACAGGGGATCCCGGGGAGCTGTTTTTT
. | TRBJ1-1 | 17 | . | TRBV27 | CASRPPLRLTSNTEAFF | TGTGCCAGCAGACCCCCCTTGCGGTTAACTTCGAACACTGAAGCTTTCTTT
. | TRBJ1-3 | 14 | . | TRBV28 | CASSLGSSGNTIYF | TGTGCCAGCAGTTTGGGCAGCTCTGGAAACACCATATATTTT
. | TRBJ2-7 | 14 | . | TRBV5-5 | CASSFSHPNYEQYF | TGTGCCAGCAGCTTTTCACATCCGAACTACGAGCAGTACTTC
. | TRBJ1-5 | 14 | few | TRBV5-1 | CASSLGGGNQPQHF | TGCGCCAGCAGCTTGGGGGGAGGAAATCAGCCCCAGCATTTT
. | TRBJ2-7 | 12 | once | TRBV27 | CASSPSSYEQYF | TGTGCCAGCAGTCCTAGCTCCTACGAGCAGTACTTC
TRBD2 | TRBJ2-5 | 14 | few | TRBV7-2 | CASSLLAGGETQYF | TGTGCCAGCAGCTTACTAGCGGGGGGAGAGACCCAGTACTTC
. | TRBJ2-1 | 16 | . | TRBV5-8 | CASSLGTGSSYNEQFF | TGTGCCAGCAGCTTGGGAACGGGAAGCTCCTACAATGAGCAGTTCTTC
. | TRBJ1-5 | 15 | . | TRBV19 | CASSIVGSNNQPQHF | TGTGCCAGTAGTATAGTGGGCAGTAACAATCAGCCCCAGCATTTT
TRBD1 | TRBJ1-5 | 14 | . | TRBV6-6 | CASRPTGGGQPQHF | TGTGCCAGCAGGCCGACAGGGGGCGGTCAGCCCCAGCATTTT
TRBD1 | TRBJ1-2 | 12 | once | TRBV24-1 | CATSGTGYGYTF | TGTGCCACCAGCGGGACAGGCTATGGCTACACCTTC
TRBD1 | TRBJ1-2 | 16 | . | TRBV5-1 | CASSLVVTGGVYGYTF | TGCGCCAGCAGCTTGGTTGTGACAGGGGGCGTCTATGGCTACACCTTC
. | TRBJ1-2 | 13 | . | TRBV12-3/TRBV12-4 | CASSRTSNYGYTF | TGTGCCAGCAGTCGCACGAGTAACTATGGCTACACCTTC
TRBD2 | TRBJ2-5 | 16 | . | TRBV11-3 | CASSPGTSGEQETQYF | TGTGCCAGCAGCCCGGGGACTAGCGGGGAGCAAGAGACCCAGTACTTC
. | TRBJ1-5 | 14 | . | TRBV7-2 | CASSLGGGNQPQHF | TGTGCCAGCAGCTTAGGGGGGGGAAATCAGCCCCAGCATTTT
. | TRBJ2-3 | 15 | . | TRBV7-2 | CASSLEAGWADTQYF | TGTGCCAGCAGCTTAGAAGCAGGGTGGGCGGATACGCAGTATTTT
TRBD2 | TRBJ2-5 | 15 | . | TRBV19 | CASSMVPRGEETQYF | TGTGCCAGTAGTATGGTTCCCCGGGGGGAAGAGACCCAGTACTTC
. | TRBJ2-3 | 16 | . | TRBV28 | CASRPDYRAGVDTQYF | TGTGCCAGCAGACCAGATTACAGGGCCGGGGTAGATACGCAGTATTTT